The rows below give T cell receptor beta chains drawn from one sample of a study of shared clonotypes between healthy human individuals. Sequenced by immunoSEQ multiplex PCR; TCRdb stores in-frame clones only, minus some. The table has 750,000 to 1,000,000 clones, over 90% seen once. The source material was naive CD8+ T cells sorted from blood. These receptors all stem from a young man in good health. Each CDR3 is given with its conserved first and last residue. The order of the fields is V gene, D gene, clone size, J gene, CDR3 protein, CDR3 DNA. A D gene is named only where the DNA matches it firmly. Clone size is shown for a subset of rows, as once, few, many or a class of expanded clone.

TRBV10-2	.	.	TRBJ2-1	CASSDPGKVGNEQFF	TGCGCCAGCAGTGATCCAGGGAAGGTTGGGAATGAGCAGTTCTTC
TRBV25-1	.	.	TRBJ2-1	CASTPPGAPTYNEQFF	TGTGCCAGCACTCCTCCGGGAGCCCCCACCTACAATGAGCAGTTCTTC
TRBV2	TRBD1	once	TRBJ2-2	CAGQGTGELFF	TGTGCCGGACAGGGGACCGGGGAGCTGTTTTTT
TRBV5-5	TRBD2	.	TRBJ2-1	CASSSGTSGRGDLNEQFF	TGTGCCAGCAGCTCCGGGACTAGCGGGCGAGGGGATTTAAATGAGCAGTTCTTC
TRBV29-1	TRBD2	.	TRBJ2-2	CSVSGRAAGELFF	TGCAGCGTGAGCGGGAGGGCCGCCGGGGAGCTGTTTTTT
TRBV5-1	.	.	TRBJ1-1	CASSFRGGSTEAFF	TGCGCCAGCAGCTTCAGAGGGGGTTCCACTGAAGCTTTCTTT
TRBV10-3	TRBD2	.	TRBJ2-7	CAISESILASGDYEQYF	TGTGCCATCAGTGAGTCGATATTGGCTAGCGGGGATTACGAGCAGTACTTC
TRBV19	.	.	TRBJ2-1	CASSIDLVPEPNEQFF	TGTGCCAGTAGTATAGATTTGGTTCCTGAGCCCAATGAGCAGTTCTTC
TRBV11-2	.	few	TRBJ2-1	CASSLDRDSYNEQFF	TGTGCCAGCAGCTTAGATCGGGACTCCTACAATGAGCAGTTCTTC
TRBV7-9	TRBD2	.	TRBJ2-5	CASGVAGGPETQYF	TGTGCCAGCGGAGTAGCGGGAGGGCCGGAGACCCAGTACTTC
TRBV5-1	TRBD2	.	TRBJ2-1	CASSLKAGDHYNEQFF	TGCGCCAGCAGCCTGAAGGCGGGAGACCATTACAATGAGCAGTTCTTC
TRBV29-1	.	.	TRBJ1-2	CSDGHWADGYTF	TGCAGCGACGGTCACTGGGCAGATGGCTACACCTTC
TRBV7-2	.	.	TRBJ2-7	CASSLSAFGSYEQYF	TGTGCCAGCAGCTTATCCGCCTTCGGATCCTACGAGCAGTACTTC
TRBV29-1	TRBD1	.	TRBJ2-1	CSVSEQGNEQFF	TGCAGCGTGTCGGAACAGGGGAATGAGCAGTTCTTC
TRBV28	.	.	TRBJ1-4	CASSLRVRKLQRDEKLFF	TGTGCCAGCAGTTTAAGGGTTAGGAAACTCCAGCGGGATGAAAAACTGTTTTTT
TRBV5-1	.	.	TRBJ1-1	CASSLDRRAEAFF	TGCGCCAGCAGCTTGGACAGGAGGGCTGAAGCTTTCTTT
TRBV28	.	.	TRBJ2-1	CASSFSPWTDNNEQFF	TGTGCCAGCAGTTTTTCCCCGTGGACAGACAACAATGAGCAGTTCTTC
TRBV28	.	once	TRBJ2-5	CASSPQGGRVTQYF	TGTGCCAGCAGCCCACAGGGAGGTCGGGTGACCCAGTACTTC
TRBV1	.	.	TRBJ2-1	CTSSQDYGGSSYNEQFF	TGCACCAGCAGCCAAGATTACGGCGGGAGCTCCTACAATGAGCAGTTCTTC
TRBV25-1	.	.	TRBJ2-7	CASTTFYEQYF	TGTGCCAGCACGACCTTCTACGAGCAGTACTTC
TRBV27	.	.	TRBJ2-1	CASLGRNSYDNEQFF	TGTGCCAGCTTGGGGCGGAATTCCTACGACAATGAGCAGTTCTTC
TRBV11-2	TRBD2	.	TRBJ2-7	CASSLGLAGGGYEQYF	TGTGCCAGCAGCTTAGGATTAGCGGGAGGCGGGTACGAGCAGTACTTC
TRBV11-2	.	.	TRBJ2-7	CASSFSLTGGATSYEQYF	TGTGCCAGCAGCTTCTCCCTAACTGGGGGGGCTACCTCCTACGAGCAGTACTTC
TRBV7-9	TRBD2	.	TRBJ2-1	CASRLRAGGDGDEQFF	TGTGCCAGCAGGCTGCGCGCGGGAGGGGATGGGGATGAGCAGTTCTTC
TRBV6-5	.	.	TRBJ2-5	CASRIKQGYQETQYF	TGTGCCAGCAGGATAAAACAGGGCTACCAAGAGACCCAGTACTTC
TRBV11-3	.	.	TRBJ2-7	CASSAQDSTYEQYF	TGTGCCAGCAGCGCGCAGGACTCGACCTACGAGCAGTACTTC
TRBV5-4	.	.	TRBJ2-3	CASSRLGEADTQYF	TGTGCCAGCAGCCGGCTGGGGGAGGCAGATACGCAGTATTTT
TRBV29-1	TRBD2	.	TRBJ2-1	CSVSSGLNEQFF	TGCAGCGTTTCTAGCGGATTGAATGAGCAGTTCTTC